The clone carrying this T cell receptor (beta chain) was observed many times. The CDR3 runs to 12 residues. V gave up 1 base and J gave up 10 bases, with 11 bases separating them. Germline V gene sequence: CDR1 SGHTA, CDR2 FQGNSA. The sample comes from a study of T cell repertoires in cytomegalovirus infection. TCRdb processed the reads anew with MiXCR; each CDR3 protein has one entry. The data show some 700,000 distinct CDR3 sequences, with roughly a third seen just once and 2.5% to 3.5% held by the top ten. Sequenced: PBMCs. J is TRBJ2-7 and V is TRBV7-2, with D unclear. The receptor was derived from a human donor in good health (CMV status not recorded). Some clones in this sample may be carry-over from other donors' samples. The CDR3 here is CASSLGLGPQYF. DNA of the CDR3: TGTGCCAGCAGCTTAGGACTGGGCCCACAGTACTTC. The full variable domain, with the rest looked up from reference TRBV7-2 and TRBJ2-7, is GAGVSQSPSNKVTEKGKDVELRCDPISGHTALYWYRQSLGQGLEFLIYFQGNSAPDKSGLPSDRFSAERTGGSVSTLTIQRTQQEDSAVYLCASSLGLGPQYFGPGTRLTVT.